The source of this TCR beta chain is a study of metastatic and nonmetastatic thyroid tumors. As for the study in general: Repertoire data that came from the blood and tumor or nodule tissue of malignant and benign thyroid patients were compared. General study findings and limits: Versus benign nodules, malignant thyroid tumors reportedly had significantly higher TCR beta diversity, in blood and tumor.

This clone was picked up many times. Its antigen is not known. CDR3 length: 12 amino acids. V dropped 8 bases and J dropped 1 base, with 6 bases sitting between them. Thyroid surgery was preceded by no treatment in any patient. Authors' analysis steps: To classify distant metastasis in papillary thyroid cancer, a model was built from CDR3 differences across clinicopathological groups. TCRdb called clones again from the PCR reads with MiXCR. The V and J calls, along with clone size, are taken from TCRdb and not from the paper's own processing. The repertoire includes about 33,000 clones, approximately 11% of them detected once, and approximately 15% sits in the top ten.

V usage is TRBV12-3 or TRBV12-4 and J usage is TRBJ2-1; D not resolved. The receptor comes from a female donor with papillary thyroid cancer or a benign thyroid nodule (not recorded which). Some clones in this sample may be carry-over from other donors' samples. Sequenced material: blood. CDR3 coding DNA: TGTGCCAGCCAGTGGTCCTACAATGAGCAGTTCTTC. This translates into CASQWSYNEQFF.